Listed here is a single TCR beta chain. CDR1 and CDR2 (germline): SQVTM, ANQGSEA. Trimming left V 1 base short and J 1 base short, with 7 bases between. The CDR3 contains 13 residues. This sample was included in a study of neoadjuvant nivolumab and ipilimumab in lung cancer. The table came from immunoSEQ multiplex PCR; TCRdb's copy has only in-frame clones and leaves some out. The sample shows 5,000 to 5,500 clones, 91% of them seen only once. The TCR comes from an adult with non-small cell lung cancer. Some clones in this sample may be carry-over from other donors' samples. The V and J genes are TRBV29-1 and TRBJ1-1; D gene uncertain. This specimen was blood, taken after neoadjuvant nivolumab, alone or with ipilimumab, at or shortly before surgery. The CDR3, as DNA: TGCAGCGTTGAAGGTCCGGGGAACACTGAAGCTTTCTTT. Translated: CSVEGPGNTEAFF.